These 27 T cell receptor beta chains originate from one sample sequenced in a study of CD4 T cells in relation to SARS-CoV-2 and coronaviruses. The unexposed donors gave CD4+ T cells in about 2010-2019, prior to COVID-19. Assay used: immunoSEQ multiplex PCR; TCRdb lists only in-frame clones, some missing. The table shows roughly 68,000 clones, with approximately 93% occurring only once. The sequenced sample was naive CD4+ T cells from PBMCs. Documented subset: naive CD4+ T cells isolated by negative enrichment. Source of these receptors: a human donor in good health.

The CDR3 region is CASTPTGNSNQPQHF. The CDR3 DNA follows: TGTGCCAGCACCCCGACAGGGAATAGCAATCAGCCCCAGCATTTT. V and J are TRBV28 and TRBJ1-5; 7 bases fit TRBD1. In germline, CDR1 is MDHEN, CDR2 SYDVKM. The CDR3 runs 15 residues. Trimming at V came to 7 bases and at J to 0 bases, leaving 6 bases not matched to a gene.

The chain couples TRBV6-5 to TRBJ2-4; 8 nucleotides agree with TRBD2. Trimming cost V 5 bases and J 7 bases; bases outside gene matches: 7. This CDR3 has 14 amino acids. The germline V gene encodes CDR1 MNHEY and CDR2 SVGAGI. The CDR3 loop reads CASSPTRGGNIQYF. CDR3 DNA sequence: TGTGCCAGCAGTCCCACCCGGGGGGGGAACATTCAGTACTTC.

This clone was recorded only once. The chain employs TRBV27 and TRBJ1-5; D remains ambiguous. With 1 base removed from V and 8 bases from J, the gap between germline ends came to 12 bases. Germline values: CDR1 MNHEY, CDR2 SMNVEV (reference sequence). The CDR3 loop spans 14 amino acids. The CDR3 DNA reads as TGTGCCAGCAGTTTATTCGGCCGTTTGGAGCCCCAGCATTTT. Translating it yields CASSLFGRLEPQHF.

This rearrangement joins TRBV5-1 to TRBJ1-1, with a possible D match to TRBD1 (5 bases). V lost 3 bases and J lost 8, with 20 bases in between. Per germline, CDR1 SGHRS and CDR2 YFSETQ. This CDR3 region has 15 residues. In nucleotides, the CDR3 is TGCGCCAGCAGCTCGAGGGGACCGGGGACTAGGGAAGCTTTCTTT. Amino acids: CASSSRGPGTREAFF.

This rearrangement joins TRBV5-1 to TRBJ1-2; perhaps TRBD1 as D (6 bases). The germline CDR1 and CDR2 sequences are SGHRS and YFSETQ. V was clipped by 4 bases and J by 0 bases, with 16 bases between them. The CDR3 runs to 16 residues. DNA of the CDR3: TGCGCCAGCAGCGCCGGGACAACCACTCCTAACTATGGCTACACCTTC. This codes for CASSAGTTTPNYGYTF.

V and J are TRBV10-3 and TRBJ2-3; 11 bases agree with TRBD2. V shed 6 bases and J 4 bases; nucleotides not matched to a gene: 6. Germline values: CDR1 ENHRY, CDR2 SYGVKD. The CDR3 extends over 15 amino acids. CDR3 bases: TGTGCCATCAGGCCTAGCGGGGGGACTGCAGATACGCAGTATTTT. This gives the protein CAIRPSGGTADTQYF.

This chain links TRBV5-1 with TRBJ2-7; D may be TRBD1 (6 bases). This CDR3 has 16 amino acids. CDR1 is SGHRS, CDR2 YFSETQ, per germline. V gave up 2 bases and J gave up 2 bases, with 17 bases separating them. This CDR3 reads CASSFLFGQKPYEQYF. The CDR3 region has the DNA TGCGCCAGCAGCTTCTTATTTGGACAGAAACCCTACGAGCAGTACTTC.

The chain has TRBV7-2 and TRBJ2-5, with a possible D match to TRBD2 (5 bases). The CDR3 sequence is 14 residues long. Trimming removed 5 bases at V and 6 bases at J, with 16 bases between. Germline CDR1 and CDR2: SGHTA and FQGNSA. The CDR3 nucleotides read TGTGCCAGCAGCCCCCGTCGGGGTTCGAAGACCCAGTACTTC. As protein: CASSPRRGSKTQYF. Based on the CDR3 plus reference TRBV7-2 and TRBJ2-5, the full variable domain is GAGVSQSPSNKVTEKGKDVELRCDPISGHTALYWYRQSLGQGLEFLIYFQGNSAPDKSGLPSDRFSAERTGGSVSTLTIQRTQQEDSAVYLCASSPRRGSKTQYFGPGTRLLVL.

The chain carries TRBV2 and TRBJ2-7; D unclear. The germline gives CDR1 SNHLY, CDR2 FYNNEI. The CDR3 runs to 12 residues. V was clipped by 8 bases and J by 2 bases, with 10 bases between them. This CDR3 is CASSDPTYEQYF. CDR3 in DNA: TGTGCCAGCTCAGATCCCACCTACGAGCAGTACTTC.

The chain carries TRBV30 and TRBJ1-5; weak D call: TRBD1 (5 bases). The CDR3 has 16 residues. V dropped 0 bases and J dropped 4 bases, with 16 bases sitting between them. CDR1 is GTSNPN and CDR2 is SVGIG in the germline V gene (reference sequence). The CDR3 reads CAWSVKGLPRNQPQHF. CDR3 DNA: TGTGCCTGGAGTGTAAAGGGACTCCCAAGGAATCAGCCCCAGCATTTT.

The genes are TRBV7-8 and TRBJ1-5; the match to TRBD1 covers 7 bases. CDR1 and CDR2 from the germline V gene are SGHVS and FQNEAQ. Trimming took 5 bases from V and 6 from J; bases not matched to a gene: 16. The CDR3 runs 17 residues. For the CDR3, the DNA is TGTGCCAGCAGCCCCACGACAGGGCGGGGATGGGTTCAGCCCCAGCATTTT. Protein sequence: CASSPTTGRGWVQPQHF.

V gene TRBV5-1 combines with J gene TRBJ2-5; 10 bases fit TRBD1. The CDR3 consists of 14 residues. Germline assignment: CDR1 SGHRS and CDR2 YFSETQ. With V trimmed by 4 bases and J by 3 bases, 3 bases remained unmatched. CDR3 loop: CASSQDRGEETQYF. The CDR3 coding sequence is TGCGCCAGCAGCCAGGACAGGGGGGAAGAGACCCAGTACTTC.

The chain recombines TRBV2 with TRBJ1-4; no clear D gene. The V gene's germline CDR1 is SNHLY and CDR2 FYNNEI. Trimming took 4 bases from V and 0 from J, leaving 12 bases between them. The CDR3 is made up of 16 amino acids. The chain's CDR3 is CASSGPPGATNEKLFF. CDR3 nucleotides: TGTGCCAGCAGTGGCCCGCCGGGTGCAACTAATGAAAAACTGTTTTTT.

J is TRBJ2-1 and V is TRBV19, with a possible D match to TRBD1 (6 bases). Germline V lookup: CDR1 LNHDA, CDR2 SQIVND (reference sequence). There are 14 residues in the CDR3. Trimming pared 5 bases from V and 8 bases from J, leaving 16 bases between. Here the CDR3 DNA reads TGTGCCAGTAGTCCTTTGGGGGCATCGGATGAGCAGTTCTTC. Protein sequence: CASSPLGASDEQFF.

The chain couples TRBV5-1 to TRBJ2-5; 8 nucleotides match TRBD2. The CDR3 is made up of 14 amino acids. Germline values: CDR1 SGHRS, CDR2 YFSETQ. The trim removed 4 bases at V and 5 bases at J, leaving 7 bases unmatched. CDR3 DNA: TGCGCCAGCAGCCCCGGGGGGGGCCGGGAGACCCAGTACTTC. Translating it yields CASSPGGGRETQYF.

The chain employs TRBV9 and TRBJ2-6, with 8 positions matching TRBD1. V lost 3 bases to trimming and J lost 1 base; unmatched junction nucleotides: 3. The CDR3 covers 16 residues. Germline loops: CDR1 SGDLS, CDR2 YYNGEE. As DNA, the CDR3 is TGTGCCAGCAGCGCCAACAGGGGGTCTGGGGCCAACGTCCTGACTTTC. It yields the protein CASSANRGSGANVLTF.

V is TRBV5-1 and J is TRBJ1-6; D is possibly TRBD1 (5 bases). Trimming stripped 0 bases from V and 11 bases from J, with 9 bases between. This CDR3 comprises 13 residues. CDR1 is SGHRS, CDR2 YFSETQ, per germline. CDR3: CASSLVAGAPLHF. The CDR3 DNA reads TGCGCCAGCAGCTTGGTTGCGGGGGCACCCCTCCACTTT.

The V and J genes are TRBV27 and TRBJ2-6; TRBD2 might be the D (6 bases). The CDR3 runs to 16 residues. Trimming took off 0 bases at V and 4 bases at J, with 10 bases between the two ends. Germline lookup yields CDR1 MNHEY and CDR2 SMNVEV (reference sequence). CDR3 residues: CASSLSRGGGANVLTF. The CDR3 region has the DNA TGTGCCAGCAGTTTATCGCGGGGTGGCGGGGCCAACGTCCTGACTTTC. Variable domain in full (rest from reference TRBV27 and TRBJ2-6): EAQVTQNPRYLITVTGKKLTVTCSQNMNHEYMSWYRQDPGLGLRQIYYSMNVEVTDKGDVPEGYKVSRKEKRNFPLILESPSPNQTSLYFCASSLSRGGGANVLTFGAGSRLTVL.

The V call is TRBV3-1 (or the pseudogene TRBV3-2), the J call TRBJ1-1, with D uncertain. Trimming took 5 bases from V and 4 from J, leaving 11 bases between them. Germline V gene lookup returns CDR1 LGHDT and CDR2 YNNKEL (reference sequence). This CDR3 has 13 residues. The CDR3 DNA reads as TGTGCCAGCAGCACTAAAAGAGGCACTGAAGCTTTCTTT. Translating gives CASSTKRGTEAFF.

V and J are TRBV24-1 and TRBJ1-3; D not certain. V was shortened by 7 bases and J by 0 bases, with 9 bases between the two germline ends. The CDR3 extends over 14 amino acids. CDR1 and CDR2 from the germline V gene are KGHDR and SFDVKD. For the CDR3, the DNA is TGTGCCACCAGAGCGGGAGACTCTGGAAACACCATATATTTT. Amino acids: CATRAGDSGNTIYF.

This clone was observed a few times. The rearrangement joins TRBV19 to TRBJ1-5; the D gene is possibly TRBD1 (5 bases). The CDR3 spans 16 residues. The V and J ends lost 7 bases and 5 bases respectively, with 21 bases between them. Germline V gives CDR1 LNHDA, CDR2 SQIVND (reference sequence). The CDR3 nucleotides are TGTGCCAGTAAGGGGACGGAACTCTTCGGCTATCAGCCCCAGCATTTT. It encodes CASKGTELFGYQPQHF.

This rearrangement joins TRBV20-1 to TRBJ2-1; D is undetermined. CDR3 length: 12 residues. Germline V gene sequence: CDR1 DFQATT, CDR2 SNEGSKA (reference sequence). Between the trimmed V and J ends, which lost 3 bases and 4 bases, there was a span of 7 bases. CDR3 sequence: CSASLRYNEQFF. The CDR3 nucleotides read TGCAGTGCTAGTCTCAGATACAATGAGCAGTTCTTC.

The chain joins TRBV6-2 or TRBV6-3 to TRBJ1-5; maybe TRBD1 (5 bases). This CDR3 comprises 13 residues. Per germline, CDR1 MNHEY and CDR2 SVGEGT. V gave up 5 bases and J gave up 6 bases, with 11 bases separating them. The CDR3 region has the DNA TGTGCCAGCAGTGGGTGGGGCGGTCAGCCCCAGCATTTT. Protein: CASSGWGGQPQHF.

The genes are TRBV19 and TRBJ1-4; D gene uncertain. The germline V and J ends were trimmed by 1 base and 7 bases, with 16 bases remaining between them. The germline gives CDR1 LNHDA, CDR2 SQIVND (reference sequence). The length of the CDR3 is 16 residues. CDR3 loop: CASSIGSTPAAEKLFF. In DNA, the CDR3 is TGTGCCAGTAGTATAGGATCAACACCCGCGGCTGAAAAACTGTTTTTT.

DNA of the CDR3: TGTGCCATCAGTGAGTCCGGACTGGGGTATGGCTACACCTTC. This translates into CAISESGLGYGYTF. The chain is built from TRBV10-3 and TRBJ1-2; the D is unclear. The germline gives CDR1 ENHRY, CDR2 SYGVKD. The CDR3 length is 14 residues. V gave up 0 bases and J gave up 5 bases, with 10 bases separating them.

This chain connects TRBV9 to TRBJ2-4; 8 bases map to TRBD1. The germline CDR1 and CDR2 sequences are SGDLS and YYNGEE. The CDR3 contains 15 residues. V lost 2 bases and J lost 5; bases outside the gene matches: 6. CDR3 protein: CASSVNTGGQNIQYF. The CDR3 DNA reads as TGTGCCAGCAGCGTTAACACAGGGGGACAAAACATTCAGTACTTC.

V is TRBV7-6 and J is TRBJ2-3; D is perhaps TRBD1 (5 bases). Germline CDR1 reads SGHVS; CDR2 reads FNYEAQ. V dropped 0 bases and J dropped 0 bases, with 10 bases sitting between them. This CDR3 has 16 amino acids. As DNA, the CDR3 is TGTGCCAGCAGCTTAGCGCTTGGGGCCAGCACAGATACGCAGTATTTT. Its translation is CASSLALGASTDTQYF.